These T cell receptor beta chains were read from a single sample in a study of metastatic and nonmetastatic thyroid tumors. Using MiXCR, TCRdb reanalyzed the PCR reads. The profile shows fewer than 25,000 clones, about 17% of them singletons. The sequenced sample consisted of blood. The source is a male donor with papillary thyroid cancer or a benign thyroid nodule (not recorded which). Some clones in this sample may be carry-over from other donors' samples. Each CDR3 is given with its conserved first and last residue. D genes are given only for firm matches. The size field is filled for only some rows; it gives once, few, many or a size class.

D | J | V | size | DNA | CDR3
TRBD1 | TRBJ2-7 | TRBV6-5 | . | TGTGCCAGCAGTTACCTGGGACAGGGCCACGAGCAGTACTTC | CASSYLGQGHEQYF
. | TRBJ1-1 | TRBV6-1 | many | TGTGCCAGCAGTCCCCGGGGACAGAACACTGAAGCTTTCTTT | CASSPRGQNTEAFF
. | TRBJ2-3 | TRBV6-1 | many | TGTGCCAGCAGGCGGGGAGATACGCAGTATTTT | CASRRGDTQYF
TRBD2 | TRBJ2-1 | TRBV7-8 | . | TGTGCCAGCAGCTTAGGGGGACTAGCGGAGACCTACAATGAGCAGTTCTTC | CASSLGGLAETYNEQFF
. | TRBJ2-1 | TRBV4-1 | . | TGCGCCAGCAGCCAATCGGTGTGGAGTTTAAGAAATGAGCAGTTCTTC | CASSQSVWSLRNEQFF
. | TRBJ2-2 | TRBV28 | few | . | CASILDPLGVTGELFF
TRBD1 | TRBJ2-7 | TRBV28 | few | TGTGCCAGCAGTCGACAGGGGTACGAGCAGTACTTC | CASSRQGYEQYF
. | TRBJ2-2 | TRBV6-1 | many | TGTGCCAGCCGCCCTCACCGGGACGCTAAAACCGGGGAGCTGTTTTTT | CASRPHRDAKTGELFF
. | TRBJ2-5 | TRBV7-9 | . | TGTGCCAGCAGCTTACCCGGGGACGAGACCCAGTACTTC | CASSLPGDETQYF
. | TRBJ2-1 | TRBV11-3 | many | TGTGCCAGCAGCCTACCGACTAGATACAATGAGCAGTTCTTC | CASSLPTRYNEQFF
. | TRBJ1-1 | TRBV30 | . | TGTGCCTGGAGCAAGGGCGTGAACACTGAAGCTTTCTTT | CAWSKGVNTEAFF
. | TRBJ2-5 | TRBV27 | . | TGTGCCAGCAGTTTCGGGTCCCAAGAGACCCAGTACTTC | CASSFGSQETQYF
. | TRBJ1-5 | TRBV2 | many | TGTGCCAGCAGTTTGGACGGAGCCGGGGGGCCCCAGCATTTT | CASSLDGAGGPQHF
. | TRBJ2-1 | TRBV4-1 | many | TGCGCCAGCAGCCTCCGACACGTAGGGGTTCATGAGCAGTTCTTC | CASSLRHVGVHEQFF
TRBD2 | TRBJ2-3 | TRBV20-1 | many | TGCAGTGCGCAGGGACTAGCGGGAGCAGATACGCAGTATTTT | CSAQGLAGADTQYF
. | TRBJ2-5 | TRBV6-5 | few | TGTGCCAGCAGTACTGGAGTATGGGGCGGAGAGACCCAGTACTTC | CASSTGVWGGETQYF
TRBD1 | TRBJ1-4 | TRBV5-6 | many | TGTGCCAGCAGCCCGACAGGGGTGGTAGGTGAAAAACTGTTTTTT | CASSPTGVVGEKLFF
. | TRBJ1-2 | TRBV2 | few | TGTGCCAGCAGTGAAGCTGGTCCTCGACACTATGGCTACACCTTC | CASSEAGPRHYGYTF
TRBD2 | TRBJ2-1 | TRBV7-9 | many | TGTGCCAGCAGGCTAGCGGGAGTTGGGGAGCAGTTCTTC | CASRLAGVGEQFF
TRBD2 | TRBJ2-1 | TRBV5-1 | many | TGCGCCAGCAGCTGGGGACTAGCGGGAATTTCCTACAATGAGCAGTTCTTC | CASSWGLAGISYNEQFF
TRBD1 | TRBJ2-5 | TRBV5-1 | many | TGCGCCAGCAGCCGAGACGGGACAGGGGAAGAGACCCAGTACTTC | CASSRDGTGEETQYF
. | TRBJ2-7 | TRBV12-3/TRBV12-4 | . | TGTGCCAGCAGCTGGGATGAAGAGCAGTACTTC | CASSWDEEQYF
TRBD1 | TRBJ2-7 | TRBV6-5 | few | TGTGCCAGCAGTTACAGGGGGCTTTCCCACGAGCAGTACTTC | CASSYRGLSHEQYF
TRBD2 | TRBJ2-7 | TRBV28 | few | TGTGCCAGCAGTTTAGGACTAGCGGGAGTGGGGGAGCAGTACTTC | CASSLGLAGVGEQYF
. | TRBJ1-5 | TRBV20-1 | . | TGCAGTGCCTCCGGGAATAGCAATCAGCCCCAGCATTTT | CSASGNSNQPQHF
. | TRBJ1-5 | TRBV6-1 | many | TGTGCCAGCAGGGGTCATTGGGTGAATCAGCCCCAGCATTTT | CASRGHWVNQPQHF
TRBD1 | TRBJ1-1 | TRBV4-1 | medium-sized | TGCGCCAGAAACTTGACAGGGGGTAACACTGAAGCTTTCTTT | CARNLTGGNTEAFF
. | TRBJ2-3 | TRBV11-2 | many | TGTGCCAGCAGCGGGGGATACGGCACAGATACGCAGTATTTT | CASSGGYGTDTQYF
. | TRBJ2-1 | TRBV15 | once | TGTGCCACCAGCACCCGAAGGTCGGGCTCCCTGATTTACAATGAGCAGTTCTTC | CATSTRRSGSLIYNEQFF
. | TRBJ2-2 | TRBV30 | medium-sized | TGTGCCTGGAGTGTCTGGGGCAGGACCGGGGAGCTGTTTTTT | CAWSVWGRTGELFF
. | TRBJ1-6 | TRBV6-1 | medium-sized | TGTGCCAGCAGTTTAGGGAGGGGTTTACCCCTCCACTTT | CASSLGRGLPLHF
. | TRBJ1-1 | TRBV7-3 | many | TGTGCCAGCAGCTTAACGGGGGCAGAAGCTTTCTTT | CASSLTGAEAFF
. | TRBJ2-2 | TRBV20-1 | many | TGCAGTGCTCGAGACGAAGGCATAGGCGGGGAGCTGTTTTTT | CSARDEGIGGELFF
. | TRBJ2-1 | TRBV6-1 | few | TGTGCCAGCAGTGAAGTTGGTGTCGTGGTATTCTACAATGAGCAGTTCTTC | CASSEVGVVVFYNEQFF
TRBD1 | TRBJ2-7 | TRBV4-1 | many | TGCGCCAGCAGCCAACCTCGGACAGGCTCCTACGAGCAGTACTTC | CASSQPRTGSYEQYF
TRBD2 | TRBJ2-2 | TRBV11-2 | . | TGTGCCAGCAGCTTACGGATCGCGGGAGGAAGGATCGGGGAGCTGTTTTTT | CASSLRIAGGRIGELFF
TRBD1 | TRBJ1-2 | TRBV30 | . | TGTGCCTTTACCGGGACAGAGGAAACTTACACCTTC | CAFTGTEETYTF
. | TRBJ2-6 | TRBV6-1 | . | TGTGCCAGCAGTGGAGGGAGCTCTGGGGCCAACGTCCTTACTTTC | CASSGGSSGANVLTF
TRBD1 | TRBJ1-6 | TRBV5-1 | many | TGCGCCAGCAGCTTGGAGGGACAGGGGGCCGGTTCACCCCTCCACTTT | CASSLEGQGAGSPLHF
. | TRBJ2-3 | TRBV27 | many | TGTGCCAGCAGCCTATCGCTCACTAGAGCTACAGATACGCAGTATTTT | CASSLSLTRATDTQYF
. | TRBJ1-1 | TRBV15 | many | TGTGCCACCAGGAGAGGCCTGAACACTGAAGCTTTCTTT | CATRRGLNTEAFF
TRBD2 | TRBJ2-2 | TRBV24-1 | . | TGTGCCACCAGTGATCCCAGCGGGAGGGCAGGGACCGGGGAGCTGTTTTTT | CATSDPSGRAGTGELFF
. | TRBJ1-5 | TRBV11-2 | many | TGTGCCAGCAGCTTAGATAGTGGGGCGAAGCAGCCCCAGCATTTT | CASSLDSGAKQPQHF
TRBD2 | TRBJ2-3 | TRBV6-2/TRBV6-3 | medium-sized | TGTGCCAGCAGCCGCATCGGGGCGGGGGGGCGCGCAGATACGCAGTATTTT | CASSRIGAGGRADTQYF